This TCR beta chain was captured in a study of cytotoxic CD8 clonotypes in ibrutinib-treated CLL. CDR1 is SEHNR, CDR2 FQNEAQ, per germline (reference sequence). Trimming removed 5 bases at V and 3 bases at J, with 10 bases between. The CDR3 covers 13 residues. TCRdb keeps only in-frame clones here, not all; method: immunoSEQ multiplex PCR. The table includes around 250,000 clones, less than 75% detected once. The chain carries TRBV7-9 and TRBJ1-1; D ambiguous. This sequence originates from a human donor with chronic lymphocytic leukemia. The specimen comprised PBMCs, sampled after 24 months of ibrutinib treatment. CDR3 bases: TGTGCCAGCAGCACCGGTGCGGACACTGAAGCTTTCTTT. It yields the protein CASSTGADTEAFF.